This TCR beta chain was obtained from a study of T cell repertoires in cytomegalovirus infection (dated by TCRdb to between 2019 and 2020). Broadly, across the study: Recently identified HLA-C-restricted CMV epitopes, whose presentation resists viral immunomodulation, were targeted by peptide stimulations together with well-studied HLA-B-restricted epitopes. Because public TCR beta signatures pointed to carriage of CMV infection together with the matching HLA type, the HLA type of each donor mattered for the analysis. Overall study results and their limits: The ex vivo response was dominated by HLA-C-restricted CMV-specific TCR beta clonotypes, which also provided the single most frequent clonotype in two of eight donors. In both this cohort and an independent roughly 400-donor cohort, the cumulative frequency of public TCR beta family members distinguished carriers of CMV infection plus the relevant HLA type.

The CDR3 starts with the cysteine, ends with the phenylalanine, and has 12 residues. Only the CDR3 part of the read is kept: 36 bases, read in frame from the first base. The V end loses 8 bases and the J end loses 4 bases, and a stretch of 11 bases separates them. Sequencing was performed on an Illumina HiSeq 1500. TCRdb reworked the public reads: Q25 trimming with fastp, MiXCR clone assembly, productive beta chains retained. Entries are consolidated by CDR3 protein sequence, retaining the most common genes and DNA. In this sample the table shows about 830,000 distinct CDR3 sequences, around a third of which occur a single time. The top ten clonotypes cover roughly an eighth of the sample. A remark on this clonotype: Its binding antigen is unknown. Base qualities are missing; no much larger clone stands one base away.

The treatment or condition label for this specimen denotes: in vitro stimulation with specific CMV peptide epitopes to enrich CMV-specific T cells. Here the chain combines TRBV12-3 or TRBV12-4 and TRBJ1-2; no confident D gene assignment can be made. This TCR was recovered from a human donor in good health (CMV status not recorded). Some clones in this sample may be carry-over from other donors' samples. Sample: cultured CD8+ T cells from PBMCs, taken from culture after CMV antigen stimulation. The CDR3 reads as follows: CASSISLYGYTF. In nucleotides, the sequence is TGTGCCAGCTCTATTTCCCTCTATGGCTACACCTTC.